This T cell receptor beta chain emerged from a study of tumor-infiltrating lymphocytes in localized non-small cell lung cancer. The CDR3 covers 17 residues. CDR1 is MNHEY, CDR2 SMNVEV, per germline (reference sequence). V lost 0 bases to trimming and J lost 7 bases; unmatched junction nucleotides: 15. Generated by immunoSEQ multiplex PCR, the TCRdb table keeps only in-frame clones and is missing some. The sample yields some 7,600 clones, under 75% seen once. In this sample, this clone is medium-sized (0.01 to 0.1%). The J gene is TRBJ2-7, the V gene TRBV27; 7 bases agree with TRBD2. The sequencing input was uninvolved lung tissue not adjacent to the tumor. The origin of this receptor is a human donor with non-small cell lung cancer. CDR3 sequence: CASSLSVASGLVWEQYF. CDR3 nucleotide sequence: TGTGCCAGCAGTTTATCGGTGGCTAGCGGCCTGGTGTGGGAGCAGTACTTC.